This paragraph covers one TCR beta chain sequence. Its antigen is currently not known. No base quality information exists; no much larger clone differs at one position. The record originates from a study of post-analysis software for immune sequencing data (dated by TCRdb to about 2015). Background for the entire study: Recorded disease courses included relapsing-remitting, secondary progressive and progressive-relapsing multiple sclerosis, with some patients lacking subtype annotation. The patient repertoires were compared against approximately twelve previously published healthy control repertoires obtained from donors aged about 6 to 26 years. A subset of samples was prepared in parallel using single-end sample barcoding, then pooled and co-amplified after Illumina adapter ligation.

To demonstrate the VDJtools post-analysis software, TCR beta repertoires were profiled from the peripheral blood of about 13 young patients with multiple sclerosis. The patients with multiple sclerosis were children and adolescents between about 6 and 17 years of age. Library creation used PCR. The sequencing machine was an Illumina HiSeq 2500. To reduce PCR and sequencing biases, unique molecular identifiers were incorporated into the TCR beta cDNA libraries. Per 1 to 10 million input T cells, approximately 500,000 cDNA molecules were obtained, such that each molecule approximated one T cell. The patient libraries were prepared and sequenced using the same protocol as the earlier healthy control dataset. Within a given batch, samples were prepared together, multiplexed and sequenced on the same HiSeq lane. The original pipeline was this. Raw barcoded reads were processed with MIGEC, discarding single-read molecular identifier groups before consensus assembly and CDR3 extraction. VDJtools was used for post-analysis of the clonotype tables, and diversity was normalized by down-sampling every dataset to the size of the smallest sample. In repertoire overlap clustering, CDR3 amino acid sequences, but not nucleotide sequences, were matched to correct batch-related cross-sample contamination. TCRdb reprocessed the public reads (quality trimming at Q25 with fastp, clone calling with MiXCR) and kept in-frame beta chains. Rows with one shared CDR3 protein collapse into an entry with the most common genes and DNA. TCRdb's processing, not the authors', yielded these V and J calls. For this sample there are roughly 800,000 distinct CDR3 sequences; roughly half appear just once. Of the sample, approximately 4.5% falls within the top ten clones.

Counted from cysteine to phenylalanine, this CDR3 has 17 amino acids. Kept here is only the CDR3 DNA, which spans 51 bases and is read in frame from base 1. Trimming accounts for 1 base at V and 4 bases at J, while the number of junction bases matched to no gene is 7. Based on the germline V gene, the CDR1 and CDR2 sequences are MGHRA and YSYEKL. Findings and caveats that apply to the study as a whole: Patients showed significantly higher frequencies than controls for a handful of TRBV segments, among them TRBV5-6, TRBV5-1 and TRBV20-1. Strong co-clustering of samples prepared in the same batch was shown by direct clustering with F measure, prompting a batch-effect correction. The multiple sclerosis patient group was slightly younger than the control group. Compared with controls, multiple sclerosis patients had significantly lower normalized Chao1 diversity, a finding suggesting substantial peripheral T-cell clonal expansion.

The rearranged chain carries TRBV4-1 and TRBJ2-7, and 13 junction bases match TRBD2. The sequencing input was blood. The clonotype comes from a girl aged 5-17 years with multiple sclerosis. The base sequence is TGCGCCAGCAGCCAAGGGCGACTAGCGGGGGGCTGGTACGAGCAGTACTTC. Its translation reads: CASSQGRLAGGWYEQYF.